The 9 T cell receptor beta chains presented below share a single source sample, sequenced in a study of brain T cells in children with intractable seizures. Some clones are missing from TCRdb's copy, which holds only in-frame ones; the method was immunoSEQ multiplex PCR. The repertoire consists of 340,000 or so clones, with about 93% occurring once and the leading ten covering 5.7%. Time point indicated: blood from clinic visit 5 months post-surgery; TSC patient then seizure free. The source material was peripheral blood, sampled 5 to 6 months after surgery. These TCRs come from a boy less than two years old with tuberous sclerosis and intractable seizures.

The chain employs TRBV5-4 and TRBJ1-2; a weak D match, TRBD1 (6 bases). Per germline, CDR1 SGHNT and CDR2 YYREEE (reference sequence). The V end was cut by 2 bases, the J end by 7 bases, with 15 bases between. This CDR3 region has 14 residues. CDR3 nucleotides: TGTGCCAGCAGCTTCGCAAGGGGGGCTGGTGGCTACACCTTC. This encodes CASSFARGAGGYTF.

This clone came up once. The chain uses TRBV10-3 and TRBJ1-3; 8 bases are shared with TRBD1. J gave up 2 bases and V 6 bases, and 3 bases lay outside the gene matches. The germline gives CDR1 ENHRY, CDR2 SYGVKD. The CDR3 has 14 residues. In DNA form, the CDR3 reads TGTGCCATCAGCACAGGGGGAACTGGAAACACCATATATTTT. Translating gives CAISTGGTGNTIYF.

The CDR3 protein is CASSFDTLYNEQFF. The DNA for the CDR3 is TGTGCCAGCAGTTTCGACACCCTTTACAATGAGCAGTTCTTC. The chain couples TRBV2 to TRBJ2-1, with D hard to call. The CDR3 sequence is 14 residues long. The V gene lost 5 bases and the J gene lost 4 bases, with 12 bases spanning the gap. The V gene's germline CDR1 is SNHLY and CDR2 FYNNEI.

The chain carries TRBV5-5 and TRBJ1-2; weak D call: TRBD1 (6 bases). This CDR3 has 17 residues. The V gene's germline CDR1 is SGHKS and CDR2 YYEKEE (reference sequence). Deletions cut 0 bases from V and 3 bases from J, with 18 bases between. This chain's CDR3 is CASSLAPGPDRYYGYTF. DNA of the CDR3: TGTGCCAGCAGCTTGGCCCCAGGACCAGACAGGTACTATGGCTACACCTTC.

CDR3 loop: CASSDRSRGKRSTDTQYF. Here the CDR3 DNA reads TGTGCCAGCAGTGATCGGAGTCGGGGAAAGCGTAGCACAGATACGCAGTATTTT. The chain recombines TRBV6-1 with TRBJ2-3; D perhaps matches TRBD2 (5 bases). This CDR3 has 18 residues. V shed 3 bases and J shed 0 bases, with 19 bases lying between them. Germline V gene lookup returns CDR1 MNHNS and CDR2 SASEGT.

This chain links TRBV6-5 with TRBJ2-1; 11 positions agree with TRBD2. The germline V gene has CDR1 MNHEY and CDR2 SVGAGI. The CDR3 consists of 14 residues. J lost 8 bases, V lost 5 bases, and 5 bases had no gene match. The CDR3 coding sequence is TGTGCCAGCAGTCTAGCGGGAGGCATCGATGAGCAGTTCTTC. Translating it yields CASSLAGGIDEQFF.

This clone was seen a few times. The chain couples TRBV21-1 to TRBJ1-3. TRBV21-1 is labeled a pseudogene. This CDR3 comprises 14 residues. The CDR3 DNA reads TGTGCCAGCAGCAAAGTCTTTCCAGGGACCACCATATATTTT. The encoded protein is CASSKVFPGTTIYF.

The CDR3 loop is CAWWQGYLNTEAFF. In DNA form, the CDR3 reads TGTGCCTGGTGGCAGGGCTACCTGAACACTGAAGCTTTCTTT. This chain links TRBV30 with TRBJ1-1; possibly TRBD1 for D (5 bases). CDR3 length equals 14 residues. Germline V CDR1 and CDR2: GTSNPN, SVGIG (reference sequence). Deletions cut 5 bases from V and 0 bases from J, with 13 bases between.

This clone occurred once. The rearrangement joins TRBV9 to TRBJ2-5, with 9 nucleotides matching TRBD1. Trimming removed 4 bases from V and 4 bases from J; junction bases left unmatched: 2. This CDR3 has 13 amino acids. Germline CDR1 and CDR2: SGDLS and YYNGEE. The DNA for the CDR3 is TGTGCCAGCAGCCCGGGACAGGGAGAGACCCAGTACTTC. It yields the protein CASSPGQGETQYF.